A single sample gave rise to the 2 T cell receptor beta chains below, sequenced in a study of regulatory T cells in long-lasting Graves disease. In building TCR beta libraries, iRepertoire HTBI primers were used together with Arm-PCR of CDR3 regions. MiXCR was run by TCRdb on the multiplex PCR reads, yielding one entry per CDR3 protein. The sample has roughly 450,000 distinct CDR3 sequences; about 20% are singletons. Time point meaning: persistent/refractory GD, antithyroid drugs over 5 years with positive TRAb. Making the TCR library involved RNA that had been extracted from PBMCs. Here the sequenced sample was peripheral blood mononuclear cells (PBMCs), taken when the disease was refractory, from a patient treated with antithyroid drugs. Receptors originate from a female donor with Graves disease.

For this clonotype: A clone one base away is much larger, so this may be a read error. CDR3 bases: TGTGCCAGCAATCCGACTAGCGGCCCCTACGAGCAGTACTTC. It translates to CASNPTSGPYEQYF. The chain combines TRBV5-5 with TRBJ2-7; 9 nucleotides align to TRBD2. The CDR3 extends over 14 amino acids. The V gene's germline CDR1 is SGHKS and CDR2 YYEKEE (reference sequence). Trimming took 6 bases from V and 2 from J; bases not matched to a gene: 6. The full variable domain, completed using reference TRBV5-5 and TRBJ2-7, is DAGVTQSPTHLIKTRGQQVTLRCSPISGHKSVSWYQQVLGQGPQFIFQYYEKEERGRGNFPDRFSARQFPNYSSELNVNALLLGDSALYLCASNPTSGPYEQYFGPGTRLTVT.

Ten or more counts support this clonotype. The CDR3 loop is CASSLTNGYEQYF. DNA for the CDR3: TGTGCCAGCAGTTTGACGAACGGATACGAGCAGTACTTC. The J gene is TRBJ2-7, the V gene TRBV27; D remains ambiguous. The CDR3 is made up of 13 amino acids. Germline-derived CDR1 and CDR2 are MNHEY and SMNVEV (reference sequence). Trimming shortened V by 3 bases and J by 4 bases, and 10 bases separated the two germline ends.